The clone carrying this T cell receptor (beta chain) was recorded a few times. A second PCR, run for roughly 7 to 11 cycles, used a sample-barcoded 5' primer plus a J-beta primer mix. TCRdb fed the 5' RACE reads into MiXCR, producing one record per CDR3 protein. The sample comprises about 580,000 distinct CDR3 sequences, roughly 48% of which are singletons, and around 24% rests with the top ten. This sample stems from a study of blood T cells in healthy people across ages. Each sample gave at least 6.5 million isolated PBMCs. The V gene lost 2 bases and the J gene lost 2 bases, with 13 bases spanning the gap. Germline values: CDR1 WNHNN, CDR2 SYGVQD (reference sequence). The CDR3 contains 16 residues.

The J gene is TRBJ1-5, the V gene TRBV10-1; D gene ambiguous. Material: blood. The clonotype comes from a man older than 75 in good health. The CDR3 DNA follows: TGCGCCAGCAGTGAGGAGGAAAAGACCGGCAATCAGCCCCAGCATTTT. It specifies CASSEEEKTGNQPQHF.